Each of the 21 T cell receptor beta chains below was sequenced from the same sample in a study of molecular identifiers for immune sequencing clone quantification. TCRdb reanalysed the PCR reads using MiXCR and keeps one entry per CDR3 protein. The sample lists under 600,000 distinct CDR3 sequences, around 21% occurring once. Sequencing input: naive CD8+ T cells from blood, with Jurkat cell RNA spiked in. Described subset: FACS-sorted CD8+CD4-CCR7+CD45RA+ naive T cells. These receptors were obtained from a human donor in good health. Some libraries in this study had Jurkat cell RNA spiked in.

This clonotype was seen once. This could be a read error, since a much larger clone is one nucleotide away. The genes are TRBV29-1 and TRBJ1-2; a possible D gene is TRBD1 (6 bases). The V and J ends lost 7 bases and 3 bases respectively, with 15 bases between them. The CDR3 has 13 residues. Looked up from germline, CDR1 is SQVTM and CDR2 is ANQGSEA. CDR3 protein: CSAEAGVYYGYTF. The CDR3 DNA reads TGCAGCGCTGAGGCAGGGGTGTACTATGGCTACACCTTC.

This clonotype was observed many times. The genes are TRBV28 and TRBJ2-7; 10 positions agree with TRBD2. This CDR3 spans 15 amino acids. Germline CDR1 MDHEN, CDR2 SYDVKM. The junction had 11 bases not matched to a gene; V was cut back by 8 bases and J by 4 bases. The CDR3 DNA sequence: TGTGCCAGCTGCCAAAATAGCGGGAGGCCGTACGAGCAGTACTTC. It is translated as CASCQNSGRPYEQYF.

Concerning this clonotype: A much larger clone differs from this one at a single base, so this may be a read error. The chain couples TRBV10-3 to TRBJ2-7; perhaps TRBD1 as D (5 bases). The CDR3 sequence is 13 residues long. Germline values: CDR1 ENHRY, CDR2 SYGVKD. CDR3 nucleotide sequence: TGTGTCATCAGTGGAACAGGCGAGTACGAGCAGTACTTC. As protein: CVISGTGEYEQYF.

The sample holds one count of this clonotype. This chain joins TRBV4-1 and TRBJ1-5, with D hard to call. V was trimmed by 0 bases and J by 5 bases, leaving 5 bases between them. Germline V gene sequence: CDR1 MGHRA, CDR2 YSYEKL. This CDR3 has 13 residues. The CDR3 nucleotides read TGCGCCAGCAGCCAAGAAGGAGATCAGCCCCAGCATTTT. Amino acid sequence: CASSQEGDQPQHF.

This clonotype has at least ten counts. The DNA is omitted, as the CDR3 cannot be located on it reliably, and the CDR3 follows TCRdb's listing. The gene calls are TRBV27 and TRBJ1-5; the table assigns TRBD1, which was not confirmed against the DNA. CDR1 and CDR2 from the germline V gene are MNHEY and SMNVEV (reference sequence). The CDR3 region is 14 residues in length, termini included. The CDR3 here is CASSFSGPGQPQHF.

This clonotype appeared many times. Here the CDR3 reads CASSYATGPNIQYF. The DNA of the CDR3 is TGTGCCAGCAGTTACGCGACAGGCCCAAACATTCAGTACTTC. The rearrangement uses TRBV6-5 and TRBJ2-4; D is perhaps TRBD1 (6 bases). This CDR3 comprises 14 residues. V shed 2 bases and J shed 6 bases, with 11 bases lying between them. Germline loops: CDR1 MNHEY, CDR2 SVGAGI.

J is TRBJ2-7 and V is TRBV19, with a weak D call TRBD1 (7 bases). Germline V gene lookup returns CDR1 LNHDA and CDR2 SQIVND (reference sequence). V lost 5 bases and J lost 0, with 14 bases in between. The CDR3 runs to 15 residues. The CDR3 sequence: CASSPGGTTSYEQYF. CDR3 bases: TGTGCCAGTAGTCCAGGGGGGACAACCTCCTACGAGCAGTACTTC.

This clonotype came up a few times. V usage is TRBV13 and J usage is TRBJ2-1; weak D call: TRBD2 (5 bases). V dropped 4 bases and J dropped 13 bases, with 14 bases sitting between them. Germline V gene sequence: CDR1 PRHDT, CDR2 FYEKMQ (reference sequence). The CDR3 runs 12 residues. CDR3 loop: CASSSGRTPQFF. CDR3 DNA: TGTGCCAGCAGCTCGGGCCGGACTCCCCAGTTCTTC.

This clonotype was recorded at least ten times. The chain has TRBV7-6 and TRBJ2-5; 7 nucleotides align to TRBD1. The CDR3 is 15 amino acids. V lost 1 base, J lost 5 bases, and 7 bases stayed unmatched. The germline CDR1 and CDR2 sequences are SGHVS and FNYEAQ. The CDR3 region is CASSLERTGRETQYF. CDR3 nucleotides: TGTGCCAGCAGCTTAGAAAGGACAGGAAGGGAGACCCAGTACTTC. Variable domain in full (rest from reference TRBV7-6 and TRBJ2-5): GAGVSQSPRYKVTKRGQDVALRCDPISGHVSLYWYRQALGQGPEFLTYFNYEAQQDKSGLPNDRFSAERPEGSISTLTIQRTEQRDSAMYRCASSLERTGRETQYFGPGTRLLVL.

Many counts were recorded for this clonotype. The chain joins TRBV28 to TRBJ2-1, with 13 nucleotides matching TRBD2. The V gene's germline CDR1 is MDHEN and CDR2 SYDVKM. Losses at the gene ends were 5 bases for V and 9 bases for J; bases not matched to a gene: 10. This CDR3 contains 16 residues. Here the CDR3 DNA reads TGTGCCAGCAGTGATGGACTAGCGGGAGTTTTCGGTGAGCAGTTCTTC. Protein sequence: CASSDGLAGVFGEQFF.

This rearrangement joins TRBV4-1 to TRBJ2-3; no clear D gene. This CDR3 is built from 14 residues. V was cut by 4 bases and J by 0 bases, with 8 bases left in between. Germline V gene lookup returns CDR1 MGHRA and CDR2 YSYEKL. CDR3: CASSRDLSTDTQYF. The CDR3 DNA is TGCGCCAGCAGCCGAGATCTGAGCACAGATACGCAGTATTTT.

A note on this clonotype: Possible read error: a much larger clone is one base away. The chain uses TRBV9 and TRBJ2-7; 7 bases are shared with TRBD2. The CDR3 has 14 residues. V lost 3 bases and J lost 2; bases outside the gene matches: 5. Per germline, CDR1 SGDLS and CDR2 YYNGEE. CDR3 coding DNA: TGTGCCAGCAGCGCCGGGGGGAGCCCCTACGAGCAGTACTTC. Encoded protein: CASSAGGSPYEQYF. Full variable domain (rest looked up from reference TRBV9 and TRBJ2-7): DSGVTQTPKHLITATGQRVTLRCSPRSGDLSVYWYQQSLDQGLQFLIQYYNGEERAKGNILERFSAQQFPDLHSELNLSSLELGDSALYFCASSAGGSPYEQYFGPGTRLTVT.

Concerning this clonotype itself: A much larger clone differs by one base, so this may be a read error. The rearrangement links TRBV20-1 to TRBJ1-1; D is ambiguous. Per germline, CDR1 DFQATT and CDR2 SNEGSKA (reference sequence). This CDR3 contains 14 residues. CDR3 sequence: CSAKSGSPNTETFF. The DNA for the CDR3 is TGCAGTGCTAAGTCCGGGAGCCCGAACACTGAAACTTTCTTT.

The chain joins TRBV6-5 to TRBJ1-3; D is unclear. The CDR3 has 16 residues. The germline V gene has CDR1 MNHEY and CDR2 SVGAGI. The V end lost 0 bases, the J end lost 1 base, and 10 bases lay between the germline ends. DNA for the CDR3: TGTGCCAGCAGTTACTCGCCGGGAGGGTCTGGAAACACCATATATTTT. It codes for CASSYSPGGSGNTIYF.

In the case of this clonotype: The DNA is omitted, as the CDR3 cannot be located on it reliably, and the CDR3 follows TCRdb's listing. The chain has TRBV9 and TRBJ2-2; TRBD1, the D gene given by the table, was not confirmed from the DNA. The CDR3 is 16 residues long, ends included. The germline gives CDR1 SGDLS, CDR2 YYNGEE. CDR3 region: CASSVAFGQGNGEPFF.

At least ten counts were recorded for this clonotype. The DNA of the CDR3 is TGCGCCAGCTCCGAAGGGGTCCGCACAGATACGCAGTATTTT. Protein product: CASSEGVRTDTQYF. The chain is built from TRBV4-3 and TRBJ2-3; D perhaps matches TRBD1 (5 bases). CDR1 LGHNA and CDR2 YSLEER come from the germline V gene. The CDR3 has 14 residues. Between the trimmed V and J ends, which lost 8 bases and 1 base, there was a span of 13 bases.

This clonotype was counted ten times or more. The CDR3 is CASSQGTGQGYGYTF. The DNA for the CDR3 is TGCGCCAGCAGCCAAGGTACAGGACAGGGCTATGGCTACACCTTC. The V and J genes are TRBV4-1 and TRBJ1-2; 8 nucleotides match TRBD1. V shed 1 base, J shed 4 bases, and the junction held 5 bases outside the gene matches. There are 15 residues in the CDR3. Germline V gene data show CDR1 as MGHRA and CDR2 as YSYEKL.

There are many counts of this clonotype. CDR3 sequence reads: CASSPGPYQETQYF. The CDR3 DNA reads TGTGCCAGCAGCCCGGGACCGTATCAAGAGACCCAGTACTTC. The chain employs TRBV7-6 and TRBJ2-5, with D perhaps matching TRBD1 or TRBD2 (5 bases each). Per germline, CDR1 SGHVS and CDR2 FNYEAQ. The CDR3 is 14 residues long. The V end was cut by 5 bases, the J end by 2 bases, with 12 bases between.

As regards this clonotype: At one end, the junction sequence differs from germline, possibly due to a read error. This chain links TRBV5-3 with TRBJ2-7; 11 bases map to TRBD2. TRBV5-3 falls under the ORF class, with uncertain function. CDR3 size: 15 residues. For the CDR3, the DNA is TGTGCCAGCAGCTTGGCACTAGCGGGGGCCTACGAGCAGTACTTC. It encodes CASSLALAGAYEQYF.

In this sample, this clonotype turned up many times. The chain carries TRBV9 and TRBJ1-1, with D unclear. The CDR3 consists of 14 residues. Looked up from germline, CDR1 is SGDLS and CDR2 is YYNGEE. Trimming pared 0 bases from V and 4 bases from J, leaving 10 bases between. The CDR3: CASSVDGEATEAFF. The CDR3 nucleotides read TGTGCCAGCAGCGTAGATGGGGAGGCCACTGAAGCTTTCTTT.

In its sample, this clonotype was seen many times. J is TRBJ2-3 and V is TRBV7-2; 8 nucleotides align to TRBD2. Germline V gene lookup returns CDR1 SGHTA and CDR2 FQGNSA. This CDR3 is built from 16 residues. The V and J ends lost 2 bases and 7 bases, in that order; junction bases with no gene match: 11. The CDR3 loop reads CASSLRGGGPRYTQYF. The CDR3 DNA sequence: TGTGCCAGCAGCTTAAGGGGCGGGGGGCCCCGGTATACGCAGTATTTT.